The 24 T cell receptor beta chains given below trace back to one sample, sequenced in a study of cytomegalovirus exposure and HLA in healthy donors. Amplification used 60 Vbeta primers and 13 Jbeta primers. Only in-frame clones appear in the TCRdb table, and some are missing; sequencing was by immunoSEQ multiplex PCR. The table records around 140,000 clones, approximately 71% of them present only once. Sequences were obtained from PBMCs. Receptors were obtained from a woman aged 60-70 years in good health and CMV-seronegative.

CDR3 sequence reads: CASEAQGVEKLFF. CDR3 nucleotide sequence: TGTGCCAGTGAGGCACAGGGGGTCGAAAAACTGTTTTTT. The chain combines TRBV19 with TRBJ1-4; 8 bases fit TRBD1. Germline V gives CDR1 LNHDA, CDR2 SQIVND (reference sequence). J lost 8 bases, V lost 8 bases, and 7 bases had no gene match. The CDR3 covers 13 residues.

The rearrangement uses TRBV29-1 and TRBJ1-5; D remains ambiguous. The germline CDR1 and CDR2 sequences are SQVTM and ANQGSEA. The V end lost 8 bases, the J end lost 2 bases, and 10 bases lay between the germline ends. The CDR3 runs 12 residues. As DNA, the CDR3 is TGCAGCATTCGACTCGGCAATCAGCCCCAGCATTTT. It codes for CSIRLGNQPQHF.

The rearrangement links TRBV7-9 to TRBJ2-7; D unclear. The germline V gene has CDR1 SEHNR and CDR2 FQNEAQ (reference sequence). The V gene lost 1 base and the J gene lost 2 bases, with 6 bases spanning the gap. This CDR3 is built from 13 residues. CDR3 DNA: TGTGCCAGCAGCTTAGATCCTACCTACGAGCAGTACTTC. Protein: CASSLDPTYEQYF.

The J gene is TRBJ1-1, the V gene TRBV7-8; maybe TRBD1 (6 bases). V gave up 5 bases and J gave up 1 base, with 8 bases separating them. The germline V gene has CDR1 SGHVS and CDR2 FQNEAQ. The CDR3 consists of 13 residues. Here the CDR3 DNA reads TGTGCCAGCAGCCAGGGGAGGAACACTGAAGCTTTCTTT. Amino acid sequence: CASSQGRNTEAFF.

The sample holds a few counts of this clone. As DNA, the CDR3 is TGTGCCAGCAGCGTAGGCTCGGGTACCTATGGCTACACCTTC. As protein: CASSVGSGTYGYTF. The chain couples TRBV9 to TRBJ1-2; D not certain. The length of the CDR3 is 14 residues. Germline V gene lookup returns CDR1 SGDLS and CDR2 YYNGEE. Between the trimmed V and J ends, which lost 0 bases and 4 bases, there was a span of 10 bases.

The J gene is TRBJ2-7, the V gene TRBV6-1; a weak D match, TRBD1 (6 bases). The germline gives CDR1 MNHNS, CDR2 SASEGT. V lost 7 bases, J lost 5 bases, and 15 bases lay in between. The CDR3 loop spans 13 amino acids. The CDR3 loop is CASKLAGVHEQYF. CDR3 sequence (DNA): TGTGCCAGCAAATTAGCAGGGGTCCACGAGCAGTACTTC.

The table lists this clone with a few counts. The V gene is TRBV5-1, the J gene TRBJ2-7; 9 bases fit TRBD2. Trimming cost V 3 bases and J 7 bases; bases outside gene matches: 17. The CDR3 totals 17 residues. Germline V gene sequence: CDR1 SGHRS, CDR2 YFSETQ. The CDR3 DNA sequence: TGCGCCAGCAGCTCCCCAACTAGCGGGCTCGGTGCTTTGGAGCAGTACTTC. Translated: CASSSPTSGLGALEQYF.

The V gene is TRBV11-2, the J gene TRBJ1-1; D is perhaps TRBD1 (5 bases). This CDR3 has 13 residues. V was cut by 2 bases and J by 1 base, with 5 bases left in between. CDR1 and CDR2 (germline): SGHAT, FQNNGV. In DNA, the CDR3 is TGTGCCAGCAGCTTACAGGGGAACACTGAAGCTTTCTTT. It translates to CASSLQGNTEAFF.

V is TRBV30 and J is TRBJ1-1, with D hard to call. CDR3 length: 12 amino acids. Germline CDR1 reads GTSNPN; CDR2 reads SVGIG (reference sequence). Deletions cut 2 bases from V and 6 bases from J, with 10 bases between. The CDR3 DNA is TGTGCCTGGAGTCCTCGGGATCCTGAAGCTTTCTTT. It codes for CAWSPRDPEAFF. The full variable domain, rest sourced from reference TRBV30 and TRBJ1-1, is SQTIHQWPATLVQPVGSPLSLECTVEGTSNPNLYWYRQAAGRGLQLLFYSVGIGQISSEVPQNLSASRPQDRQFILSSKKLLLSDSGFYLCAWSPRDPEAFFGQGTRLTVV.

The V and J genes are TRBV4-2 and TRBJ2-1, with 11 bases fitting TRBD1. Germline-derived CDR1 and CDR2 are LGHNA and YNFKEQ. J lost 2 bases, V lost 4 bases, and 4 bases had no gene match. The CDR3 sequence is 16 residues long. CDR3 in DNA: TGTGCCAGCAGCCCGCGGGGACAGGGGGCCTACAATGAGCAGTTCTTC. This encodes CASSPRGQGAYNEQFF.

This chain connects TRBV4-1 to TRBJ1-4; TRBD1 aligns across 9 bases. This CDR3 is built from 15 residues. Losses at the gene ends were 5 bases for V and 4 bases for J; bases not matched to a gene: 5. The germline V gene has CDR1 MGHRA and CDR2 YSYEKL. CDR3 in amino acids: CASSYGTGINEKLFF. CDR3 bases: TGCGCCAGCAGCTACGGGACAGGGATTAATGAAAAACTGTTTTTT.

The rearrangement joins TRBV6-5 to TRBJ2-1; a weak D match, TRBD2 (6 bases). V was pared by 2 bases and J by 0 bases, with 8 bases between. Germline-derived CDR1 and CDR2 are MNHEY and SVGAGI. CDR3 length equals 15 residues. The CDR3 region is CASSYGGASYNEQFF. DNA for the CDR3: TGTGCCAGCAGTTACGGCGGGGCCTCCTACAATGAGCAGTTCTTC.

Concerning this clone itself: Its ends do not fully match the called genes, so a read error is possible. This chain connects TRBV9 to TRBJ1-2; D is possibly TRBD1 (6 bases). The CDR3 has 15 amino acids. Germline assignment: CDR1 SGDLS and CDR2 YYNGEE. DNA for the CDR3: TGTGCCAGCAGCGTAGTCGTCGGACAGTCCTATCGCTACACCTTC. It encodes CASSVVVGQSYRYTF.

The CDR3: CASSLRGTGYNEQFF. The CDR3 DNA reads TGTGCCAGCAGTTTAAGGGGGACGGGTTACAATGAGCAGTTCTTC. The rearrangement uses TRBV27 and TRBJ2-1; tentatively, D is TRBD1 (6 bases). CDR1 and CDR2 from the germline V gene are MNHEY and SMNVEV (reference sequence). Trimming pared 2 bases from V and 4 bases from J, leaving 12 bases between. The CDR3 is made up of 15 amino acids.

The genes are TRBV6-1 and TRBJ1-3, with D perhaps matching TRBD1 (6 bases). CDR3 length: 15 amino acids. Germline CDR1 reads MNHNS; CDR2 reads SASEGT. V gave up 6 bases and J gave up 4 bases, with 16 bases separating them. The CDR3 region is CASSDRTVLGNTIYF. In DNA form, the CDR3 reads TGTGCCAGCAGCGACAGGACTGTGTTAGGAAACACCATATATTTT.

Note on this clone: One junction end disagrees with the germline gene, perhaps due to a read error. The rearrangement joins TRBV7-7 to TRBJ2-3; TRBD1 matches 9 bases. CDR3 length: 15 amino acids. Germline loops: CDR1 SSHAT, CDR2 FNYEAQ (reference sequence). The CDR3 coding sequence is TGTGCTAGCAGCTCGGGACAGGGTCAAACAGATACGCAGTATTTT. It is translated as CASSSGQGQTDTQYF.

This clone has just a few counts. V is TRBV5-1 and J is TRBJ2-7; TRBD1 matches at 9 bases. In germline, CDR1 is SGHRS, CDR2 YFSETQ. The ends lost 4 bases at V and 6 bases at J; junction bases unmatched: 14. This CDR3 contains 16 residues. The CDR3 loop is CASSPRWGQGGFEQYF. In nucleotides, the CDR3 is TGCGCCAGCAGCCCTCGGTGGGGACAGGGAGGTTTCGAGCAGTACTTC.

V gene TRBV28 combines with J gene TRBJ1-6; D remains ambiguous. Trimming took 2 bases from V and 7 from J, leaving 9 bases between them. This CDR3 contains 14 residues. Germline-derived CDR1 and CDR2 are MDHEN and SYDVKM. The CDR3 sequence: CASSLVSGNSPLHF. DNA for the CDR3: TGTGCCAGCAGTTTAGTCTCGGGGAATTCACCCCTCCACTTT.

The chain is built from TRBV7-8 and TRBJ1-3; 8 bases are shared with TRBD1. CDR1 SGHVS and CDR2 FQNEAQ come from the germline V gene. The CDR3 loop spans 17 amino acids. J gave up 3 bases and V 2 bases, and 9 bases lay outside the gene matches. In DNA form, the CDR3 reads TGTGCCAGCAGCTTAAAGGGCGGCAGGGGGCTTGGAAACACCATATATTTT. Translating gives CASSLKGGRGLGNTIYF.

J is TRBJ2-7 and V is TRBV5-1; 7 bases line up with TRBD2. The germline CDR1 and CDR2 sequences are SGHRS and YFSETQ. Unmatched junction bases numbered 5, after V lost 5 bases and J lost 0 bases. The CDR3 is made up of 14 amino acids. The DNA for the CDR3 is TGCGCCAGCAGTAAGGGCGGGAGCTCCTACGAGCAGTACTTC. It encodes CASSKGGSSYEQYF.

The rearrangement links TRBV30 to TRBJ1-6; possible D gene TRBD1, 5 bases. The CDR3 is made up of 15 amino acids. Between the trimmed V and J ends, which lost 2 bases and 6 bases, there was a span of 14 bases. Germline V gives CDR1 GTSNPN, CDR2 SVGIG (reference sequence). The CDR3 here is CAWSTGGGSNSPLHF. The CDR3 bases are TGTGCCTGGAGTACGGGGGGGGGTTCTAATTCACCCCTCCACTTT.

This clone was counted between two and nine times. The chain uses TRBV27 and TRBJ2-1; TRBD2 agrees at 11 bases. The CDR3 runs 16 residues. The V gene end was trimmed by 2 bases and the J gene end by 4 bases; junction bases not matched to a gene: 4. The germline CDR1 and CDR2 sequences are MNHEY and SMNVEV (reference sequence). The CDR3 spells CASSLITSGSYNEQFF. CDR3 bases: TGTGCCAGCAGTTTAATTACTAGCGGGAGTTACAATGAGCAGTTCTTC.

CDR3 in amino acids: CASSVGTGRHQPQHF. CDR3 sequence (DNA): TGTGCCAGCAGCGTCGGGACAGGTCGGCATCAGCCCCAGCATTTT. The chain is built from TRBV13 and TRBJ1-5, with 8 bases aligning to TRBD1. Per the germline V gene, CDR1 is PRHDT and CDR2 is FYEKMQ (reference sequence). This CDR3 has 15 residues. With V trimmed by 5 bases and J by 5 bases, 8 bases remained unmatched.

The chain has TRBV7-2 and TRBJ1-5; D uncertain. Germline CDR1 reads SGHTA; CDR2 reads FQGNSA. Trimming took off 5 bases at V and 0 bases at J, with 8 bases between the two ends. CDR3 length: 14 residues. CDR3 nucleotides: TGTGCCAGCAGCACTCAATATAGCAATCAGCCCCAGCATTTT. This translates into CASSTQYSNQPQHF. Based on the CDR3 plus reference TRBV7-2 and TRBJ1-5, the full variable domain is GAGVSQSPSNKVTEKGKDVELRCDPISGHTALYWYRQSLGQGLEFLIYFQGNSAPDKSGLPSDRFSAERTGGSVSTLTIQRTQQEDSAVYLCASSTQYSNQPQHFGDGTRLSIL.